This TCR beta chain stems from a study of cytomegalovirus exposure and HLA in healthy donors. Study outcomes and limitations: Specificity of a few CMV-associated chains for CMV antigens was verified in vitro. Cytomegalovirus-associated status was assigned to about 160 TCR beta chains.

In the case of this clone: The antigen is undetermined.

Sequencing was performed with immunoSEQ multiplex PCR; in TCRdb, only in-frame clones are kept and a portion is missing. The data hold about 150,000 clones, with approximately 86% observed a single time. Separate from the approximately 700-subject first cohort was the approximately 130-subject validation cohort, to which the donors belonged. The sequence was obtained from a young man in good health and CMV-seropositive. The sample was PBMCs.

The CDR3 DNA follows: TGTGCCAGCAGCGGGGGGGGTGTTGCGGAGCTGTTTTTT. Its translation: CASSGGGVAELFF. This chain connects TRBV11-2 to TRBJ2-2; TRBD2 aligns across 7 bases. Germline lookup yields CDR1 SGHAT and CDR2 FQNNGV. The CDR3 is 13 residues long. The V and J ends lost 5 bases and 10 bases, in that order; junction bases with no gene match: 7. Filled out from reference TRBV11-2 and TRBJ2-2, the complete variable domain reads EAGVAQSPRYKIIEKRQSVAFWCNPISGHATLYWYQQILGQGPKLLIQFQNNGVVDDSQLPKDRFSAERLKGVDSTLKIQPAKLEDSAVYLCASSGGGVAELFFGEGSRLTVL.